This T cell receptor (beta chain) was documented in a study of shared clonotypes between healthy human individuals. Findings and caveats of the study: Of the naive CD4 clonotypes, 4% to 5% were shared across several donors.

The split of CD4+ cells yielded CD45RA+ naive and CD45RA-negative memory subsets. Comment on this clone: As yet, its antigen is unknown.

The CDR3 is 12 amino acids. Germline CDR1 MNHEY, CDR2 SVGAGI. Trimming stripped 7 bases from V and 5 bases from J, with 8 bases between. Deep level was the assay's run setting. The method was immunoSEQ multiplex PCR; TCRdb's version includes in-frame clones alone and lacks a portion of them. The sample has 2,500,000 or so clones, roughly 92% seen once; the top ten hold around 0.35%. V is TRBV6-5 and J is TRBJ2-2; D not certain. Sequencing was done on a sample of naive CD4+ T cells from PBMCs. Subset noted: CD45RA+ positively selected. The receptor comes from a man younger than 35 in good health. Some clones in this sample may be carry-over from other donors' samples. CDR3 sequence (DNA): TGTGCCAGCATGCCGAGGACCGGGGAGCTGTTTTTT. Translating gives CASMPRTGELFF.